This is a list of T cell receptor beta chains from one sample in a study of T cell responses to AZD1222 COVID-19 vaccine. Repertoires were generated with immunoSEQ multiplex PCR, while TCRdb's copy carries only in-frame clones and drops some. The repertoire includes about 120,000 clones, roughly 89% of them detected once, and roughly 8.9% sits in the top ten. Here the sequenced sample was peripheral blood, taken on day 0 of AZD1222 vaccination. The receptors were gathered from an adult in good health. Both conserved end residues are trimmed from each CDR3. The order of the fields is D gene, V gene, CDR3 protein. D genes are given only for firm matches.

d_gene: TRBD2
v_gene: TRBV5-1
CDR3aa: ASSLESAGDEQF

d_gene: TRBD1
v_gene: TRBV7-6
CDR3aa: ASSVKQGKGETQY

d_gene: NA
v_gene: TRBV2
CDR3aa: ASSEVGGLMETQY

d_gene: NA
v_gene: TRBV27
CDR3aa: ASSLSPLGGFHEQY

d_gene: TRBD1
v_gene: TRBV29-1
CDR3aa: SVEGEQGASYEQY

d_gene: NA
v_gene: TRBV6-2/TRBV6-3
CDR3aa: ASSFRTAIVYEQY

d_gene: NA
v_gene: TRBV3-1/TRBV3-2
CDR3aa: ASSNTEGNTEAF

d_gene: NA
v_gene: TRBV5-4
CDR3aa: ASSPGGGQPYEQY

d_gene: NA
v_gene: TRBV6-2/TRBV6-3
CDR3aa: ASSYSPYEQY

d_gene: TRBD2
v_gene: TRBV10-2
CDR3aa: ASRYSGGVVGGELF